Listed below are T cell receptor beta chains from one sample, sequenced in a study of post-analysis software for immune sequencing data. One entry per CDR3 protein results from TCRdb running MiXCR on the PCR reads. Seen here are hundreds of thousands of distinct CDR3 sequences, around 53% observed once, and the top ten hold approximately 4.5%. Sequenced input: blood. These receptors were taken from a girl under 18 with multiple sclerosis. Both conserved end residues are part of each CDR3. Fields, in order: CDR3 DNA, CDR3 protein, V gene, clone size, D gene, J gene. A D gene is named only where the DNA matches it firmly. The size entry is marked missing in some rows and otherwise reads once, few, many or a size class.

TGTGCCAGCAGCTTGGACATGAACACTGAAGCTTTCTTT | CASSLDMNTEAFF | TRBV5-5 | NA | NA | TRBJ1-1
TGCAGCGCTTTCGGGACTAGCGGGATCTACGAGCAGTACTTC | CSAFGTSGIYEQYF | TRBV29-1 | NA | TRBD2 | TRBJ2-7
TGTGCCAGCAGCTCCGCCTACAGGGGGCTGGGAGGCTACACCTTC | CASSSAYRGLGGYTF | TRBV7-6 | NA | TRBD1 | TRBJ1-2
TGTGCCAGCAGCTTAGTCGGGCCTCCCACCGAGCAGTACTTC | CASSLVGPPTEQYF | TRBV7-2 | NA | NA | TRBJ2-7
TGTGCCAGCAGCTCCCCGTCCCCTCGCAGTGAGACCCAGTACTTC | CASSSPSPRSETQYF | TRBV7-2 | few | NA | TRBJ2-5
TGTGCCAGCGCGGACCCGAAGGAGACCCAGTACTTC | CASADPKETQYF | TRBV6-2/TRBV6-3 | NA | NA | TRBJ2-5
TGTGCCAGCAGCTCCCTGCCCGCGGGGCTCTACGAGGATGAGCAGTTCTTC | CASSSLPAGLYEDEQFF | TRBV7-9 | NA | NA | TRBJ2-1
TGCAGTGCTGCCCTAGGACAGCAGTACTTC | CSAALGQQYF | TRBV20-1 | once | NA | TRBJ2-7
TGTGCCACCAGCTCCTACTCACAGGGATCCTCGCAGTATTTT | CATSSYSQGSSQYF | TRBV15 | once | NA | TRBJ2-3
TGTGCCAGCAGTTCCGAGGGACGTGGCTACACCTTC | CASSSEGRGYTF | TRBV12-3/TRBV12-4 | few | NA | TRBJ1-2
TGTGCCAGCAGTCCGGGGGACAGGTTAGGCCAGCCCCAGCATTTT | CASSPGDRLGQPQHF | TRBV12-3/TRBV12-4 | NA | TRBD1 | TRBJ1-5
TGTGCCGTTCAGGGACACAATGAGCAGTTCTTC | CAVQGHNEQFF | TRBV10-3 | NA | NA | TRBJ2-1
TGCAGTGCTAGAGATTCAGGGGCTGGCGAGACCCAGTACTTC | CSARDSGAGETQYF | TRBV20-1 | few | NA | TRBJ2-5
TGTGCCAGCAGCTCCAGAGCGGGGGGGCCAGTTAATGAGCAGTTCTTC | CASSSRAGGPVNEQFF | TRBV7-2 | NA | TRBD2 | TRBJ2-1
TGTGCCAGCAGTTTTATGGGGGGCACTGAAGCTTTCTTT | CASSFMGGTEAFF | TRBV5-5 | NA | NA | TRBJ1-1
TGCAGTGCTAGAGGCCAGGGCAAAGAGACCCAGTACTTC | CSARGQGKETQYF | TRBV20-1 | NA | NA | TRBJ2-5
TGCAGTGCGAGCCGGGGTGCGTCAAACAATGAGCAGTTCTTC | CSASRGASNNEQFF | TRBV20-1 | NA | NA | TRBJ2-1
TGTGCCAGCAGCCCGCAGACAGCAAGCTTATTCAATGCGCAGTTCTTC | CASSPQTASLFNAQFF | TRBV7-9 | NA | NA | TRBJ2-1
TGCAGTGCTCGAACAGGGTTCTCCTATGGCTACACCTTC | CSARTGFSYGYTF | TRBV20-1 | NA | NA | TRBJ1-2
TGTGCCAGCAGTTTATCGTTTGGGGGACCCTATGGCTACACCTTC | CASSLSFGGPYGYTF | TRBV27 | NA | NA | TRBJ1-2
TGTGCCAGCAGCTTAGCCAAAGGCCACCCCGCAGATACGCAGTATTTT | CASSLAKGHPADTQYF | TRBV7-9 | NA | NA | TRBJ2-3
TGCGCCAGCAGCTCCCCTCTAGCGGGAGGGCCCGACAATGAGCAGTTCTTC | CASSSPLAGGPDNEQFF | TRBV5-1 | NA | TRBD2 | TRBJ2-1
TGTGCCAGCAGCTGGGGACTAGCCCAAGAGACCCAGTACTTC | CASSWGLAQETQYF | TRBV3-1 | few | TRBD2 | TRBJ2-5
TGCGCCAGCAGCCCCTTGAACCGGGAGACCCAGTACTTC | CASSPLNRETQYF | TRBV5-1 | NA | NA | TRBJ2-5
TGTGCCAGCTCACGGGCAATTAGCGCCCACGACCCTGAAGCTTTCTTT | CASSRAISAHDPEAFF | TRBV18 | NA | NA | TRBJ1-1
TGTGCCATCAGTGAGTCAGGTCAGGGCGGCTACACCTTC | CAISESGQGGYTF | TRBV10-3 | few | NA | TRBJ1-2
TGCGCCAGCAGCTTCGATCGGGGCCTTTGGAATGAGCAGTTCTTC | CASSFDRGLWNEQFF | TRBV5-1 | few | NA | TRBJ2-1
TGTGCCAGCAGCACGACAGGGAAGCACGGCTACACCTTC | CASSTTGKHGYTF | TRBV7-9 | NA | TRBD1 | TRBJ1-2
TGTGCCAGCATGACTAGACCGGGTGAGCAGTTCTTC | CASMTRPGEQFF | TRBV6-1 | NA | NA | TRBJ2-1
TGTGCCAGCACCCTAAGCAATCAGCCCCAGCATTTT | CASTLSNQPQHF | TRBV12-3/TRBV12-4 | NA | NA | TRBJ1-5
TGCGCCAGCAGCTTGTATTCGGGGAACACTGAAGCTTTCTTT | CASSLYSGNTEAFF | TRBV5-1 | NA | NA | TRBJ1-1
TGTGCCAGCAGCTTAGCTGCGACAGACCCCTACGAGCAGTACTTC | CASSLAATDPYEQYF | TRBV7-2 | NA | NA | TRBJ2-7
TGTGCCAGCAGCGTAGGTGTGGGGGTCTCCTACGAGCAGTACTTC | CASSVGVGVSYEQYF | TRBV9 | NA | NA | TRBJ2-7
TGTGCCAGCAGCCTAGCGGCTAGCTCCTACAATGAGCAGTTCTTC | CASSLAASSYNEQFF | TRBV5-1 | NA | TRBD2 | TRBJ2-1
TGTGCCAGCAGCCAAAGATCCGGGACGGAAGCTTTTTTT | CASSQRSGTEAFF | TRBV7-2 | NA | NA | TRBJ1-1
TGTGCCAGCAGACAGGCCGGGGCCAACGTCCTGACTTTC | CASRQAGANVLTF | TRBV7-6 | NA | NA | TRBJ2-6
TGCGCCAGCAGCTTGGTCGGGGACGAACCTGAAGCTTTCTTT | CASSLVGDEPEAFF | TRBV5-1 | NA | NA | TRBJ1-1
TGTGCCACCAGTGATTCCGGTAAGGAGCAGTACTTC | CATSDSGKEQYF | TRBV24-1 | NA | NA | TRBJ2-7
TGCGCCAGCAGCAGGGAGGGGAATCAAGAGACCCAGTACTTC | CASSREGNQETQYF | TRBV5-1 | few | TRBD2 | TRBJ2-5
TGTGCCATCAGGGGACAGGGCTCAGAGACCCAGTACTTC | CAIRGQGSETQYF | TRBV10-3 | NA | TRBD1 | TRBJ2-5
TGTGCCAGCAGCATCTACAGGGGAGGCAATCAGCCCCAGCATTTT | CASSIYRGGNQPQHF | TRBV7-2 | few | TRBD1 | TRBJ1-5
TGTGCCAGCAGCCTATTAGGAGGGGGTGAGCAGTTCTTC | CASSLLGGGEQFF | TRBV12-3/TRBV12-4 | few | NA | TRBJ2-1
TGCAGTGCTAGACGACCGGGACAGGGGAATTCACCCCTCCACTTT | CSARRPGQGNSPLHF | TRBV20-1 | NA | TRBD1 | TRBJ1-6
TGTGCCAGCACTGGCGAGACTAGCTTCTACGAGCAGTACTTC | CASTGETSFYEQYF | TRBV6-1 | few | TRBD2 | TRBJ2-7
TGTGCCAGCAGCCCAGGACTAGCGGGAGTGGATAGCTCCTACGAGCAGTACTTC | CASSPGLAGVDSSYEQYF | TRBV6-2/TRBV6-3 | NA | TRBD2 | TRBJ2-7
TGTGCCAGCAGTAGAAATAATCTTAGCAATCAGCCCCAGCATTTT | CASSRNNLSNQPQHF | TRBV6-1 | NA | NA | TRBJ1-5
TGTGCCAGCAGCCCCCCTCTCCTAGCAGCCAGCTCCTACAATGGGCAGTTCTTC | CASSPPLLAASSYNGQFF | TRBV11-2 | few | NA | TRBJ2-1
TGCAGTGCTAGTTGGACTAGCGGAGCACGGTATTTT | CSASWTSGARYF | TRBV20-1 | NA | TRBD2 | TRBJ2-3
TGTGCCAGCTCACGGACTAGCGGGAGGGCCTTTCAGGTTGAGCAGTTCTTC | CASSRTSGRAFQVEQFF | TRBV18 | once | TRBD2 | TRBJ2-1
TGTGCCAGCAGCTTAGCAGGGGAGGATGGCTACACCTTC | CASSLAGEDGYTF | TRBV7-2 | NA | NA | TRBJ1-2
TGTGCCAGCAGACGGGACAGCTCCTATGGCTACACCTTC | CASRRDSSYGYTF | TRBV7-9 | NA | TRBD1 | TRBJ1-2
TGTGCCAGCAGCTTGGGGGGCGGGACCGCCTACGAGCAGTACTTC | CASSLGGGTAYEQYF | TRBV5-5 | NA | NA | TRBJ2-7
TGCAGTGCCCCGGTGGCAGGAGGTACCCAAGAGACCCAGTACTTC | CSAPVAGGTQETQYF | TRBV20-1 | few | NA | TRBJ2-5